This TCR beta chain was sequenced in a study of blood T cell repertoires in COVID-19. Study information: Italy, Spain and the United States were the sources of the convalescent and acute COVID-19 samples. T cells, B-cell-depleted T cells, or PBMCs supplied cDNA or gDNA.

Per the germline V gene, CDR1 is SNHLY and CDR2 is FYNNEI. CDR3 length: 11 amino acids. The V end lost 5 bases, the J end lost 3 bases, and 5 bases lay between the germline ends. Original methodology: Amplified reference gene primers provided the basis for estimating nucleated cell counts. Produced via immunoSEQ multiplex PCR; TCRdb's table is partial and in-frame only. V and J calls and clone size are copied from that table; D and trimming were computed from the DNA. The sample has roughly 160,000 clones, over 70% seen once. This chain links TRBV2 with TRBJ2-7; D unresolved. The receptor was isolated from a woman aged 55-75 years with acute or convalescent COVID-19. Sequences were obtained from peripheral blood. The chain's CDR3 is CASSPSYEQYF. Here the CDR3 DNA reads TGTGCCAGCAGTCCCAGCTACGAGCAGTACTTC.